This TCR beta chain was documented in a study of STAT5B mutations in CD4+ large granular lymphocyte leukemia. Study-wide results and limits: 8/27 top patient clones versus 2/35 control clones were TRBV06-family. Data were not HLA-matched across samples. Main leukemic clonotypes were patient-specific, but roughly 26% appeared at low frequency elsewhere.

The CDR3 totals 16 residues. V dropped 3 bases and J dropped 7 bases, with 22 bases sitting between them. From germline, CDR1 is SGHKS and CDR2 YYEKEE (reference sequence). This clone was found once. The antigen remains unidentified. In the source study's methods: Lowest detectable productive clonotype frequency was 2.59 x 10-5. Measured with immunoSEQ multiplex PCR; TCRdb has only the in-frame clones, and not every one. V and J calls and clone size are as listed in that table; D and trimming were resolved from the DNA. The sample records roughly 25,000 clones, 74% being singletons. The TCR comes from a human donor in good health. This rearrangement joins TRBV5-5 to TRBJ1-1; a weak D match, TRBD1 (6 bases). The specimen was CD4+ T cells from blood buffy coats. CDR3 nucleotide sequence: TGTGCCAGCAGCTCCTCAGCAACCAGGGGTAGTATTGAAGCTTTCTTT. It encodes CASSSSATRGSIEAFF.